This T cell receptor beta chain was sequenced for a study of CDR3 diversity in severe acne (dated by TCRdb to the late 2010s). Trimming removed 3 bases from V and 0 bases from J; the gene matches leave 2 bases unexplained. The CDR1 and CDR2 encoded by the germline V gene (reference sequence) are DFQATT and SNEGSKA. Including cysteine and phenylalanine, the CDR3 has 14 amino acids. Only the CDR3 portion is preserved as DNA: 42 bases, with reading frame beginning at the first base. Of note for this clonotype: Which antigen it targets is not known. The sample holds no much larger clone one base away, and base qualities are not on file.

Preparation of the library involved PCR. Instrument used: Illumina HiSeq 2000. TCRdb's own reprocessing of the public reads used fastp at Q25 and MiXCR and kept productive beta chains. Each entry merges the rows of one CDR3 protein and shows their most common DNA and genes. Here the sample has about 86,000 distinct CDR3 sequences; approximately 51% occur a single time. The top ten constitute more than 13% of the sample. The TCR sequence derives from a male donor in good health, without acne. The sequenced material came from blood. Recombination joined TRBV20-1 with TRBJ1-5; 7 bases in the middle match TRBD1. The CDR3 region: CSARGQNSNQPQHF. The sequenced DNA: TGCAGTGCTAGGGGACAGAATAGCAATCAGCCCCAGCATTTT.